This T cell receptor beta chain appears in the sequencing data of a study of naive and memory T cell subsets. TCR cDNA received a 3' ligated oligonucleotide that carried a UMI. Germline values: CDR1 DFQATT, CDR2 SNEGSKA (reference sequence). CDR3 length: 15 residues. The ends were cut back, 5 bases at V and 3 bases at J, with 18 bases in the middle. Four PCR rounds used nested alpha and beta constant region primers plus the SP2 primer. For blood and skin samples, reverse transcription used TCR alpha and beta constant primers. TCRdb re-called the 5' RACE reads with MiXCR, one entry per CDR3 protein. This sample has around 56,000 distinct CDR3 sequences; 7.6% occur once, and the top ten carry roughly 9.8%. This clonotype has a handful of counts.

The TCR sequence derives from a female donor in good health. The chain has TRBV20-1 and TRBJ2-3; D ambiguous. The CDR3 DNA follows: TGCAGTGCTGGCCCCGCTCTAGGGTCAACAGATACGCAGTATTTT. Translated, it gives CSAGPALGSTDTQYF.